This TCR beta chain was identified in a study of cytomegalovirus exposure and HLA in healthy donors. Per the germline V gene, CDR1 is SQVTM and CDR2 is ANQGSEA. J was trimmed by 6 bases and V by 8 bases; bases with no gene match: 7. The CDR3 totals 12 residues. The PCR made use of 60 Vbeta and 13 Jbeta primers. The data were produced by immunoSEQ multiplex PCR, yet TCRdb's version contains in-frame clones alone and is incomplete. The table includes around 140,000 clones, around 80% detected once. The sample taken for sequencing was PBMCs. The chain uses TRBV29-1 and TRBJ2-7; 10 bases map to TRBD1. The clonotype was recovered from a female donor in good health and CMV-seronegative. CDR3 in DNA: TGCAGCTTCCGACAGGGGGCGTTCGAGCAGTACTTC. It is translated as CSFRQGAFEQYF.